This TCR beta chain was observed in a study of T cells in Graves' hyperthyroidism and ophthalmopathy. Authors of the study amplified TCR beta CDR3 regions from RNA transcripts. Using the HTBI primer set, a first-round RT-PCR was run on the TCR CDR3. TCRdb processed the multiplex PCR reads anew with MiXCR; each CDR3 protein has one entry. The data contain 500,000 to 550,000 distinct CDR3 sequences, roughly 21% of them singletons. Regarding the study as a whole: Most thyroid clonotypes with frequency above 0.001 were detected in blood.

There are many counts of this clonotype. Its matching antigen is unknown. The sequence derives from a man aged 40-49 years with Graves' ophthalmopathy. The sequenced sample consisted of blood.

This chain's CDR3 is CASSPNRLVKQFF. CDR3 in DNA: TGTGCCAGCAGTCCTAATCGACTAGTAAAGCAGTTCTTC. The chain is built from TRBV28 and TRBJ2-1; TRBD2 is a possible D gene (6 bases). There are 13 residues in the CDR3. Trimming shortened V by 5 bases and J by 11 bases, and 16 bases separated the two germline ends. Germline V gene data show CDR1 as MDHEN and CDR2 as SYDVKM.